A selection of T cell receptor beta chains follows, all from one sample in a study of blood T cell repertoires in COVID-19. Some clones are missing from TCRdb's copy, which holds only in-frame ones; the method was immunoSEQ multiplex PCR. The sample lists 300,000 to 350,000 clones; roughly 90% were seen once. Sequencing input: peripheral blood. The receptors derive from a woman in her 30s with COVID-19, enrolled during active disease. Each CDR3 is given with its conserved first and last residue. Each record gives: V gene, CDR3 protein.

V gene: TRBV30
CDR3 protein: CAWRINGQGVGNQPQHF

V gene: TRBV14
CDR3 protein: CASSQLGTSGPRGYEQYF

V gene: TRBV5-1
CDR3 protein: CASSLDQGGTEAFF

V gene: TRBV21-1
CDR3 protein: CASTMRIRDRETTEAFF

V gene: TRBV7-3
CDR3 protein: CASSSPGTDNEQFF

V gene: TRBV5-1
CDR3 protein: CASSPAGQGADEQYF

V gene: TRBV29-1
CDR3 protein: CSARQGAMNTEAFF

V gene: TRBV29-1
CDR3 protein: CSVSGYGGIGTEAFF

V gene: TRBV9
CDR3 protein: CASSVVGQGYTEAFF

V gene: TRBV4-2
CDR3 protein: CASSQVETGSSGNTIYF

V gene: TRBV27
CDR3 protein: CASSLGGWAETQYF

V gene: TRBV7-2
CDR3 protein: CASRPRGEADTQYF

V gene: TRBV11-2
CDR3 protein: CASSRDIDQPQHF

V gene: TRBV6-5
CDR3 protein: CASSLGSQETQYF

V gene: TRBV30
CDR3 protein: CAWKADRDTEAFF

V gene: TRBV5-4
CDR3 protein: CASSLQGQGSSEAFF

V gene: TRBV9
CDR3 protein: CASSGTWDRESETQYF

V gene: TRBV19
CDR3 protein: CATTLMGLGGGNQPQHF

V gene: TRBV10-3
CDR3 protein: CAISDVDYTYEQYF

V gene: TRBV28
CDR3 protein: CASSFARVLSTEAFF

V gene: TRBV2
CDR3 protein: CASSSESVNEQFF

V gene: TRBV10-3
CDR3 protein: CAISESSRQGTAPLHF

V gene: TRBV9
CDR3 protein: CASSVEPVMETQYF

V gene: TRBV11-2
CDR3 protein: CASSGTSGRAHNEQFF

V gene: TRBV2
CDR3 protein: CASSELTQDYGYTF

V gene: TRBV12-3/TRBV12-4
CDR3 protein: CASSPRWAHEQYF

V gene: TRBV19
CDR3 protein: CASSIGISGADTQYF

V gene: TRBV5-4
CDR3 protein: CASRTGGEIKETQYF

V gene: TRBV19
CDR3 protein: CASSIRNPHRNSGNTIYF

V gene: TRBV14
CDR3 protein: CASSHGTASYEQYF

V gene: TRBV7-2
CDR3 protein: CASSLDTASSGELFF

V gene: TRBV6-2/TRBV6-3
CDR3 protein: CASSYDSSGANVLTF

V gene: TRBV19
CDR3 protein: CASSIVGLNYGYTF

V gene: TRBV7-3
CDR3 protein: CASSLFAGDTEAFF

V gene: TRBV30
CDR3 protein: CAWSRVASGNTIYF

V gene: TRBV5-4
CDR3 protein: CASSFPGGVNTEAFF

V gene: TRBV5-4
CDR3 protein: CASSLETSTDTQYF

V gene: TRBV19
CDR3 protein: CASSTDYFGPQHF

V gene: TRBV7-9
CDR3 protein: CASSLTGKGEKLFF

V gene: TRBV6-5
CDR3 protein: CASSSPGEETQYF

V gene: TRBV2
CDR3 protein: CASSDLGRVSNQPQHF

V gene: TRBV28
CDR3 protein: CASTLGVENSPLHF

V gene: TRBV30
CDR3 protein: CAWKIVGNIQYF

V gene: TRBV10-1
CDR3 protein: CASSESKAGGIHEQYF

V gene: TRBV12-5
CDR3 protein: CASGLYGTGGYEQYF

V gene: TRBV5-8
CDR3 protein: CASSPGQGSGELFF

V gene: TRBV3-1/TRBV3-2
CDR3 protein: CASGIGGGVRTEAFF

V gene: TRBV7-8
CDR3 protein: CASSLNGGGNTIYF

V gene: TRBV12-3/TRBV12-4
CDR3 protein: CASSWQLTYEQYF

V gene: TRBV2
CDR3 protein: CASSEWTGSTQYF

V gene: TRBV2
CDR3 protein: CASRALAGGGETQYF

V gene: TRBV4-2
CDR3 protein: CASSQASGNYEQYF

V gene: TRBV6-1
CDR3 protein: CASSERDLRDIQYF

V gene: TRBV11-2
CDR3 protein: CASSLAAGGTGELFF

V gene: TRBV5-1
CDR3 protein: CASSSGPGYGDNEQFF

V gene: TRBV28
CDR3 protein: CASSLSQGFRGEKLFF

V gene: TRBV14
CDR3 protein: CASSPYRGSHEQYF

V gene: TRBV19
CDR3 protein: CASSLRTSGRPADTQYF

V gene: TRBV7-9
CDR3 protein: CASSLSRQGKNEQFF

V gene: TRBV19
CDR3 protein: CASSIGKAGYETQYF